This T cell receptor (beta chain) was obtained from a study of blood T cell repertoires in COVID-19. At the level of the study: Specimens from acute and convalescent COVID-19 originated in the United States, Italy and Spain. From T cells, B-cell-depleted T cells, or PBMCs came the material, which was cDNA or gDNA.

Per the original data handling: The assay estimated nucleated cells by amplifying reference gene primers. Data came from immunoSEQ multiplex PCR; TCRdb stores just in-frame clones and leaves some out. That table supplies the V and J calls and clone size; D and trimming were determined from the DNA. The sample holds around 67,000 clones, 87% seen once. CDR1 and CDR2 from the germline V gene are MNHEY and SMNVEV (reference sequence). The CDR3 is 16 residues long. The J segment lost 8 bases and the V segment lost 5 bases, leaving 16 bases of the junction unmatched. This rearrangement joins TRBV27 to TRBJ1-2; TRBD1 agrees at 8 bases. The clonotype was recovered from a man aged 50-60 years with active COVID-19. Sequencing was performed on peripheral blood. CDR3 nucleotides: TGTGCCAGCAGTCCGGAGGACAGGGCCGGAGGGATGGGCTACACCTTC. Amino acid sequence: CASSPEDRAGGMGYTF.